What follows describes a single T cell receptor beta chain. Assay: immunoSEQ multiplex PCR; the TCRdb copy retains only in-frame clones and omits some. The data contain around 15,000 clones, about 75% of them seen just once; the ten biggest clones take up 16%. These data belong to a study of OX40 agonist ivuxolimab in advanced cancers. V was trimmed by 5 bases and J by 4 bases, leaving 29 bases between them. The CDR3 consists of 19 residues. Germline CDR1 and CDR2: SGHTA and FQGNSA. The TCR was taken from an adult with an advanced solid tumor such as melanoma, head and neck, liver or kidney cancer. This sequence joins TRBV7-2 and TRBJ2-5; D assignment may be TRBD1 or TRBD2 (5 bases each). The sample in question was CD4+ or CD8+ T cells sorted from blood, obtained in a trial of the OX40 agonist ivuxolimab. CDR3 sequence reads: CASSPEGTGAGPRGETQYF. CDR3 DNA sequence: TGTGCCAGCAGCCCAGAAGGCACTGGGGCGGGTCCGCGAGGAGAGACCCAGTACTTC.